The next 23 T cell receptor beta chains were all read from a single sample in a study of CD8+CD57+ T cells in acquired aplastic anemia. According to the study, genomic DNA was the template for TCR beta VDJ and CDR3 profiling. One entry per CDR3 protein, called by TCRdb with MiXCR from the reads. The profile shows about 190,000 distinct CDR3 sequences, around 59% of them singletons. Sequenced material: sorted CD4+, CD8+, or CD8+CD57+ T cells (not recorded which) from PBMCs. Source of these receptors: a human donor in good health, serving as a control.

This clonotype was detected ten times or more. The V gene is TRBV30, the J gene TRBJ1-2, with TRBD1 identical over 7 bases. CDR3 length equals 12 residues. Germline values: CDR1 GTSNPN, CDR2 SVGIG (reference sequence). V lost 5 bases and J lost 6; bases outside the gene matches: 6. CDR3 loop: CAWVRQGHGYTF. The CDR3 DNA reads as TGTGCCTGGGTTCGACAGGGCCATGGCTACACCTTC.

CDR3 DNA sequence: TGCAGGTGGGGACAGATGAACACTGAAGCTTTCTTT. It specifies CRWGQMNTEAFF. This chain uses TRBV29-1 with TRBJ1-1; 7 bases agree with TRBD1. The CDR3 has 12 residues. Germline V gene data show CDR1 as SQVTM and CDR2 as ANQGSEA.

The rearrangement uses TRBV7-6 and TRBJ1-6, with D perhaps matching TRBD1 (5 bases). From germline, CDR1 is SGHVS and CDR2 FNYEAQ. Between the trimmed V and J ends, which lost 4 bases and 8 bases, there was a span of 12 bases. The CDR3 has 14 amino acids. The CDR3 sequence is CASSSDSFYSPLHF. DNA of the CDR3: TGTGCCAGCAGCTCAGACAGCTTTTATTCACCCCTCCACTTT.

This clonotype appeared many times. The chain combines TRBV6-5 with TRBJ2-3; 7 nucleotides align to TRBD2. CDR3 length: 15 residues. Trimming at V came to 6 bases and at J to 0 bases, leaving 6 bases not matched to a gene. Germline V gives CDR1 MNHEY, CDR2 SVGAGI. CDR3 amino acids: CASRRLAASTDTQYF. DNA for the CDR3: TGTGCCAGCAGACGCCTAGCGGCCAGCACAGATACGCAGTATTTT.

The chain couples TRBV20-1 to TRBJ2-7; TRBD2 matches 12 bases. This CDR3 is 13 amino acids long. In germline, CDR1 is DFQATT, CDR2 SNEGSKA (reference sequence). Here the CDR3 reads CSVATSGGYEQYF. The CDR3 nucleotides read TGCAGCGTGGCGACTAGCGGGGGCTACGAGCAGTACTTC.

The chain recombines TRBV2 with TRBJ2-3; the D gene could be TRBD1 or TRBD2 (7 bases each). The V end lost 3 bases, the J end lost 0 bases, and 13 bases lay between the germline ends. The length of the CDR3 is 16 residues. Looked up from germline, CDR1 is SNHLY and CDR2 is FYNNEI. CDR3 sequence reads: CASSERQGGSTDTQYF. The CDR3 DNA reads TGTGCCAGCAGTGAGCGACAGGGAGGGAGCACAGATACGCAGTATTTT.

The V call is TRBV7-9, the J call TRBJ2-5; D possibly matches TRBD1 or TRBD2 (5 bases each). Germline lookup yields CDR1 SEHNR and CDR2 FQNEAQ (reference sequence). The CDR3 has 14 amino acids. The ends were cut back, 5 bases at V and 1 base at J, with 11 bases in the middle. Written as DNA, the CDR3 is TGTGCCAGCAGCGTAGGTGGGGGCCAAGAGACCCAGTACTTC. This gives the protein CASSVGGGQETQYF.

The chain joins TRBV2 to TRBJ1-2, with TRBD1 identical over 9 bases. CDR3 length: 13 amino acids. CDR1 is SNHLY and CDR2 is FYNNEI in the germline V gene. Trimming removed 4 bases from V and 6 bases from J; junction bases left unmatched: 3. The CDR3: CASSGDREDGYTF. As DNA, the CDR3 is TGTGCCAGCAGTGGGGACAGGGAAGATGGCTACACCTTC.

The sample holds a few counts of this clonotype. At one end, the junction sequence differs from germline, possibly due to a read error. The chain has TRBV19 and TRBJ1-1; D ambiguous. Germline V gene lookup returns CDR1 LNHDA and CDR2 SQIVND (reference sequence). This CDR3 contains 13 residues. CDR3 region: CASSLKGNTEAFF. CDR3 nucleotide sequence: TGTGCCAGTAGTCTAAAAGGGAACACAGAAGCTTTCTTT.

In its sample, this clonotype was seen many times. The CDR3 region is CASSLRGAETQYF. The CDR3 DNA reads as TGTGCCAGCAGCTTGAGGGGCGCAGAGACCCAGTACTTC. The genes are TRBV5-6 and TRBJ2-5; the D gene is possibly TRBD1 (5 bases). The germline CDR1 and CDR2 sequences are SGHDT and YYEEEE. The CDR3 has 13 amino acids. V lost 1 base, J lost 4 bases, and 8 bases lay in between.

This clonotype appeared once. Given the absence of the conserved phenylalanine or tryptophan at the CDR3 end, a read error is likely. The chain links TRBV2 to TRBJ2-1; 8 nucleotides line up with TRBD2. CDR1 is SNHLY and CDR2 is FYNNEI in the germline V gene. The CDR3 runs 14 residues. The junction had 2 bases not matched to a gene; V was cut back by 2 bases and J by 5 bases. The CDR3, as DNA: TGTGCCAGCAGTGAACAGCGGGGGAACAATGAGCAGTTCCTC. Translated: CASSEQRGNNEQFL.

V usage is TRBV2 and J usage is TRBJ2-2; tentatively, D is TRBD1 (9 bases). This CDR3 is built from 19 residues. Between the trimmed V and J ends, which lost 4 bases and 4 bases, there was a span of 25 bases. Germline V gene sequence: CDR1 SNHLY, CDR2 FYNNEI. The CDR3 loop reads CASSVSFPGTGTSTGELFF. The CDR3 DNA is TGTGCCAGCAGTGTTTCCTTCCCCGGGACAGGGACTAGCACCGGGGAGCTGTTTTTT.

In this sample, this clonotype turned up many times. The CDR3 nucleotides read TGTGCCAGCTGCTTGGGCCAGGCACATGAGACCCAGTACTTC. Its protein product is CASCLGQAHETQYF. This chain uses TRBV6-1 with TRBJ2-5; D unclear. This CDR3 has 14 amino acids. Between the trimmed V and J ends, which lost 8 bases and 5 bases, there was a span of 18 bases. Germline V gives CDR1 MNHNS, CDR2 SASEGT.

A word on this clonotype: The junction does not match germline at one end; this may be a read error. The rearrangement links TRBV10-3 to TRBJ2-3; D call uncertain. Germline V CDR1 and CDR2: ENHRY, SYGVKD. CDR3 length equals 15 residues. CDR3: CAISVGAPAQETQYF. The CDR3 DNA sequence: TGTGCCATCAGTGTGGGTGCCCCCGCACAAGAGACCCAGTACTTT.

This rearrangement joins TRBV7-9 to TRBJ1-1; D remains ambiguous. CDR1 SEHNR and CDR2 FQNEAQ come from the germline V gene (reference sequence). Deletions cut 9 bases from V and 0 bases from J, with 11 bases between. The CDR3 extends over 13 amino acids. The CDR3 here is CASSSTMNTEAFF. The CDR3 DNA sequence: TGTGCCAGTAGCAGCACTATGAACACTGAAGCTTTCTTT.

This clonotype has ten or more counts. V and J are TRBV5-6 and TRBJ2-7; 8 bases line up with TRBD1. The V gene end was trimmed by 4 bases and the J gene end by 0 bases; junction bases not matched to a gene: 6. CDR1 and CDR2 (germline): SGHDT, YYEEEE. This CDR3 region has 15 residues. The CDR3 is CASSRQGTSSYEQYF. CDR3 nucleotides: TGTGCCAGCAGCCGACAGGGGACGAGCTCCTACGAGCAGTACTTC.

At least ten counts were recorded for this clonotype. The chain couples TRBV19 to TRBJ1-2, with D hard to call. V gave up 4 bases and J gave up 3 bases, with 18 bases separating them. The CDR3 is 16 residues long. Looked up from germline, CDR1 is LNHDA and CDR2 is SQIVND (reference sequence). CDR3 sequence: CASSTPLVGPDYGYTF. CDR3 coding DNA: TGTGCCAGTAGTACCCCACTGGTAGGCCCCGACTATGGCTACACCTTC.

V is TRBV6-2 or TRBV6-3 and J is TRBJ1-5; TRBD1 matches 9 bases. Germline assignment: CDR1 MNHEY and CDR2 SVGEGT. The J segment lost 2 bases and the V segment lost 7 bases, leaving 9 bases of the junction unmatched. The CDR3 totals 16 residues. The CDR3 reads CASNAGTGLGNQPQHF. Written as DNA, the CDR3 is TGTGCCAGCAACGCCGGGACAGGGTTAGGCAATCAGCCCCAGCATTTT.

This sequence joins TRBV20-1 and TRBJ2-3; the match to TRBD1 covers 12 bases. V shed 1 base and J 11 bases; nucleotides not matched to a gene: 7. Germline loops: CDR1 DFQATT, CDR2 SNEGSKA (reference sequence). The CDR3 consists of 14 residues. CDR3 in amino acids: CSARGDRGPYEQYF. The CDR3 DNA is TGCAGTGCTAGAGGGGACAGGGGGCCTTATGAGCAGTATTTT.

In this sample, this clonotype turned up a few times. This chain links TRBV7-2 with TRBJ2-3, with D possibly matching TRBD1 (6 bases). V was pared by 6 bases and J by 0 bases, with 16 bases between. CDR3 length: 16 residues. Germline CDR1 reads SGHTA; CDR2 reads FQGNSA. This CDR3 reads CASSSGQTLSTDTQYF. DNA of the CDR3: TGTGCCAGCAGTTCCGGACAGACCCTTAGCACAGATACGCAGTATTTT.

CDR3 DNA: TGCAGCGCCAGGACAGTCTCCTACAATGAGCAGTTCTTC. Its translation: CSARTVSYNEQFF. The rearrangement links TRBV29-1 to TRBJ2-1, with D perhaps TRBD1 (6 bases). V lost 7 bases to trimming and J lost 0 bases, with 10 bases between them. Germline CDR1 SQVTM, CDR2 ANQGSEA. The CDR3 is made up of 13 amino acids.

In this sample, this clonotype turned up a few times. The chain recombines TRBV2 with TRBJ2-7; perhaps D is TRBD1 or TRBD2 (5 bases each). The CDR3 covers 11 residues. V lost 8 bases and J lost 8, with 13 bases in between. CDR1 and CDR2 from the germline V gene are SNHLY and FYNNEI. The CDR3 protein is CASLHPGQQYF. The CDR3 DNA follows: TGTGCCAGCCTCCACCCGGGACAGCAGTACTTC.

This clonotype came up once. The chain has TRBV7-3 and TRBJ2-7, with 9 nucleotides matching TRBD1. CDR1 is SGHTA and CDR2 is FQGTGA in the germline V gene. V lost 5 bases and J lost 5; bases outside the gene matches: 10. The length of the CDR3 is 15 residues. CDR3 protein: CASSHPGTGTDEQYF. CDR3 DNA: TGTGCCAGCAGCCATCCCGGGACAGGGACCGACGAGCAGTACTTC. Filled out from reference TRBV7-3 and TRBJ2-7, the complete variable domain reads GAGVSQTPSNKVTEKGKYVELRCDPISGHTALYWYRQSLGQGPEFLIYFQGTGAADDSGLPNDRFFAVRPEGSVSTLKIQRTERGDSAVYLCASSHPGTGTDEQYFGPGTRLTVT.